The 30 T cell receptor beta chains given below trace back to one sample, sequenced in a study of radiotherapy plus CTLA-4 blockade in lung cancer. Some clones are missing from TCRdb's copy, which holds only in-frame ones; the method was immunoSEQ multiplex PCR. The profile shows some 62,000 clones, roughly 77% of them singletons. Here the sequenced sample was peripheral blood, taken from a patient treated with radiotherapy plus ipilimumab. The receptor set was obtained from a human donor with non-small cell lung cancer who had a complete response to radiotherapy plus ipilimumab.

The rearrangement joins TRBV5-1 to TRBJ2-3; D is ambiguous. The V gene lost 1 base and the J gene lost 3 bases, with 9 bases spanning the gap. The germline V gene encodes CDR1 SGHRS and CDR2 YFSETQ. This CDR3 has 14 amino acids. The CDR3 spells CASSLMGGTDTQYF. For the CDR3, the DNA is TGCGCCAGCAGCTTGATGGGTGGTACAGATACGCAGTATTTT.

This clone was detected once. The CDR3 nucleotides read TGTGCCAGCAGATACCCGGGAACAAACATTCAGTACTTC. It translates to CASRYPGTNIQYF. The chain joins TRBV28 to TRBJ2-4, with D possibly matching TRBD2 (5 bases). Trimming shortened V by 6 bases and J by 6 bases, and 12 bases separated the two germline ends. Per germline, CDR1 MDHEN and CDR2 SYDVKM. The CDR3 runs 13 residues.

The rearrangement uses TRBV19 and TRBJ1-4; TRBD1 might be the D (6 bases). Trimming stripped 3 bases from V and 5 bases from J, with 7 bases between. CDR1 is LNHDA and CDR2 is SQIVND in the germline V gene (reference sequence). The CDR3 spans 13 residues. CDR3 nucleotide sequence: TGTGCCAGTAGTATTACAGGGAATGAAAAACTGTTTTTT. It is translated as CASSITGNEKLFF.

The chain has TRBV7-2 and TRBJ1-2, with unresolved D. Germline V lookup: CDR1 SGHTA, CDR2 FQGNSA. The CDR3 loop spans 14 amino acids. The V gene lost 0 bases and the J gene lost 8 bases, with 13 bases spanning the gap. The CDR3 region is CASSLADGVRGYTF. In nucleotides, the CDR3 is TGTGCCAGCAGCTTAGCGGATGGGGTACGCGGCTACACCTTC.

The gene calls are TRBV28 and TRBJ2-3; D gene ambiguous. The germline gives CDR1 MDHEN, CDR2 SYDVKM. The CDR3 sequence is 14 residues long. The V and J ends lost 3 bases and 6 bases respectively, with 13 bases between them. DNA for the CDR3: TGTGCCAGCAGTTTGAATAATCCCGGGGATACGCAGTATTTT. Translation gives CASSLNNPGDTQYF.

J is TRBJ2-1 and V is TRBV5-4; 8 nucleotides match TRBD2. The CDR3 consists of 15 residues. Trimming took 4 bases from V and 1 from J; bases not matched to a gene: 4. Germline CDR1 and CDR2: SGHNT and YYREEE (reference sequence). The DNA for the CDR3 is TGTGCCAGCAGCACCGGACTAGCTTCCTACAATGAGCAGTTCTTC. Its protein is CASSTGLASYNEQFF.

The chain has TRBV7-8 and TRBJ2-5; D gene unclear. The germline V gene has CDR1 SGHVS and CDR2 FQNEAQ. CDR3 length: 13 amino acids. Trimming removed 2 bases at V and 4 bases at J, with 8 bases between. The CDR3 reads CASSLPTGETQYF. The DNA of the CDR3 is TGTGCCAGCAGCTTACCGACTGGAGAGACCCAGTACTTC. Full variable domain (outside the CDR3, taken from reference TRBV7-8 and TRBJ2-5): GAGVSQSPRYKVAKRGQDVALRCDPISGHVSLFWYQQALGQGPEFLTYFQNEAQLDKSGLPSDRFFAERPEGSVSTLKIQRTQQEDSAVYLCASSLPTGETQYFGPGTRLLVL.

The J gene is TRBJ2-5, the V gene TRBV6-6; D is uncertain. V lost 2 bases, J lost 5 bases, and 9 bases lay in between. Germline V lookup: CDR1 MNHNY, CDR2 SVGAGI (reference sequence). There are 13 residues in the CDR3. CDR3 loop: CASSYVARETQYF. The CDR3 DNA is TGTGCCAGCAGTTACGTCGCAAGGGAGACCCAGTACTTC.

The genes are TRBV18 and TRBJ1-4; possibly TRBD1 for D (6 bases). The CDR3 extends over 15 amino acids. CDR1 is KGHSH and CDR2 is LQKENI in the germline V gene. Trimming stripped 6 bases from V and 5 bases from J, with 16 bases between. The CDR3 spells CASSHGGASNEKLFF. CDR3 bases: TGTGCCAGCTCGCACGGGGGGGCCTCGAATGAAAAACTGTTTTTT.

This chain uses TRBV5-1 with TRBJ2-6, with 15 bases aligning to TRBD2. CDR1 and CDR2 (germline): SGHRS, YFSETQ. The CDR3 extends over 22 amino acids. The V gene end was trimmed by 5 bases and the J gene end by 4 bases; junction bases not matched to a gene: 19. DNA of the CDR3: TGCGCCAGCAGACCGAGGGGACTAGCGGGGGGTCTTATTGGGTCCGGGGCCAACGTCCTGACTTTC. Protein sequence: CASRPRGLAGGLIGSGANVLTF.

The table lists this clone with a few counts. The CDR3 region is CASSEVFIGYEQYV. CDR3 in DNA: TGTGCCAGCAGTGAAGTATTTATAGGCTACGAGCAGTACGTC. The chain uses TRBV2 and TRBJ2-7; D unclear. There are 14 residues in the CDR3. Germline V gene lookup returns CDR1 SNHLY and CDR2 FYNNEI. Deletions cut 1 base from V and 3 bases from J, with 10 bases between.

The J gene is TRBJ1-5, the V gene TRBV30, with 9 bases lining up with TRBD1. The CDR3 consists of 15 residues. Trimming cost V 1 base and J 2 bases; bases outside gene matches: 3. CDR1 is GTSNPN, CDR2 SVGIG, per germline (reference sequence). The DNA for the CDR3 is TGTGCCTGGAGTGCGGGACAGGGAGGCAATCAGCCCCAGCATTTT. Protein: CAWSAGQGGNQPQHF.

This clone has only a few counts. The chain carries TRBV7-9 and TRBJ1-1, with 8 bases aligning to TRBD1. From germline, CDR1 is SEHNR and CDR2 FQNEAQ (reference sequence). The CDR3 covers 14 residues. Trimming at V came to 5 bases and at J to 6 bases, leaving 8 bases not matched to a gene. CDR3 nucleotide sequence: TGTGCCAGCAGCCACAGGGGGTTGGGGGCTGAAGCTTTCTTT. Amino acids: CASSHRGLGAEAFF.

The J gene is TRBJ2-1, the V gene TRBV7-2; 14 bases line up with TRBD2. Germline CDR1 and CDR2: SGHTA and FQGNSA. The CDR3 totals 16 residues. With V trimmed by 5 bases and J by 1 base, 1 base remained unmatched. In DNA form, the CDR3 reads TGTGCCAGCAGCGGACTAGCGGGGGGTTCCTACAATGAGCAGTTCTTC. Translated: CASSGLAGGSYNEQFF.

The chain links TRBV4-1 to TRBJ2-1, with 7 bases fitting TRBD1. There are 17 residues in the CDR3. Germline CDR1 MGHRA, CDR2 YSYEKL. V was pared by 3 bases and J by 12 bases, with 20 bases of the junction left unmatched. The CDR3 DNA is TGCGCCAGCAGCCACAGAAGAGTAGGACAGGCCGGATTGGGGCAGTTCTTC. Protein product: CASSHRRVGQAGLGQFF.

The chain combines TRBV7-8 with TRBJ1-5; D ambiguous. The V gene's germline CDR1 is SGHVS and CDR2 FQNEAQ. The CDR3 covers 13 residues. Trimming pared 1 base from V and 9 bases from J, leaving 10 bases between. The CDR3: CASSLESSTPQHF. CDR3 in DNA: TGTGCCAGCAGCTTAGAATCAAGTACGCCCCAGCATTTT.

The rearrangement links TRBV2 to TRBJ1-5; D possibly corresponds to TRBD1 (5 bases). The V end lost 3 bases, the J end lost 5 bases, and 8 bases lay between the germline ends. Germline CDR1 SNHLY, CDR2 FYNNEI. This CDR3 region has 13 residues. CDR3 sequence: CASSDTGHQPQHF. The CDR3 DNA reads TGTGCCAGCAGTGATACGGGGCATCAGCCCCAGCATTTT.

The chain employs TRBV19 and TRBJ1-2, with 7 bases fitting TRBD1. Germline V CDR1 and CDR2: LNHDA, SQIVND (reference sequence). This CDR3 has 11 amino acids. J was trimmed by 5 bases and V by 8 bases; bases with no gene match: 2. CDR3 bases: TGTGCCAGTGGACAGGAGTATGGCTACACCTTC. This translates into CASGQEYGYTF. The entire variable domain, with the rest obtained from reference TRBV19 and TRBJ1-2, is as follows: DGGITQSPKYLFRKEGQNVTLSCEQNLNHDAMYWYRQDPGQGLRLIYYSQIVNDFQKGDIAEGYSVSREKKESFPLTVTSAQKNPTAFYLCASGQEYGYTFGSGTRLTVV.

This clone has a handful of counts. This sequence joins TRBV7-2 and TRBJ1-5; D uncertain. The CDR3 length is 13 residues. V dropped 6 bases and J dropped 3 bases, with 9 bases sitting between them. Germline CDR1 and CDR2: SGHTA and FQGNSA. For the CDR3, the DNA is TGTGCCAGCAGGGTTGGGCTCAATCAGCCCCAGCATTTT. It translates to CASRVGLNQPQHF.

This clone was recorded once. J is TRBJ1-2 and V is TRBV5-1; the match to TRBD1 covers 10 bases. The germline V gene encodes CDR1 SGHRS and CDR2 YFSETQ. Trimming at V came to 4 bases and at J to 6 bases, leaving 6 bases not matched to a gene. This CDR3 has 14 amino acids. The CDR3 sequence is CASSPPTGGDGYTF. As DNA, the CDR3 is TGCGCCAGCAGCCCCCCGACAGGGGGCGATGGCTACACCTTC.

Here the CDR3 DNA reads TGTGCCAGCAGCCGTGAAGGGGGGGCTTACTACAATGAGCAGTTCTTC. As protein: CASSREGGAYYNEQFF. V and J are TRBV5-4 and TRBJ2-1, with D possibly TRBD2 on 7 matching bases. The CDR3 runs 16 residues. Trimming cost V 4 bases and J 3 bases, with 17 bases left between them. Germline loops: CDR1 SGHNT, CDR2 YYREEE (reference sequence).

The CDR3, as DNA: TGTGCCAGCAATCCAACAGGGGGAGATCAGCCCCAGCATTTT. It is translated as CASNPTGGDQPQHF. The chain links TRBV6-1 to TRBJ1-5; 8 positions agree with TRBD1. After removal of 7 bases from V and 5 bases from J, the junction contained 7 bases not matched to a gene. CDR3 length equals 14 residues. Germline V gives CDR1 MNHNS, CDR2 SASEGT.

The rearrangement joins TRBV28 to TRBJ1-1; 8 bases map to TRBD1. Trimming at V came to 6 bases and at J to 5 bases, leaving 11 bases not matched to a gene. Germline CDR1 MDHEN, CDR2 SYDVKM. The CDR3 covers 15 residues. Here the CDR3 reads CASRTGAQSQTEAFF. The CDR3 DNA sequence: TGTGCCAGCAGGACAGGGGCTCAGAGCCAGACTGAAGCTTTCTTT.

There are a few counts of this clone. The CDR3 coding sequence is TGTGCCAGCAGTGCTAGCGGGGCACTTAAGATAGAGACCCAGTACTTC. It translates to CASSASGALKIETQYF. The genes are TRBV27 and TRBJ2-5, with 9 nucleotides matching TRBD2. Germline CDR1 is MNHEY and CDR2 is SMNVEV (reference sequence). V was clipped by 5 bases and J by 4 bases; unmatched bases: 11. The CDR3 runs to 16 residues.

The chain uses TRBV19 and TRBJ2-1, with TRBD2 identical over 9 bases. Germline assignment: CDR1 LNHDA and CDR2 SQIVND (reference sequence). V lost 0 bases to trimming and J lost 0 bases; unmatched junction nucleotides: 3. The CDR3 covers 17 residues. The CDR3 is CASSIEGLALSYNEQFF. The CDR3 DNA reads as TGTGCCAGTAGTATAGAGGGACTAGCCCTCTCCTACAATGAGCAGTTCTTC.

V usage is TRBV30 and J usage is TRBJ2-7; D call uncertain. CDR1 is GTSNPN, CDR2 SVGIG, per germline (reference sequence). This CDR3 is built from 12 residues. Trimming took 3 bases from V and 2 from J, leaving 8 bases between them. The CDR3 coding sequence is TGTGCCTGGAGAACTGGGACCTACGAGCAGTACTTC. This gives the protein CAWRTGTYEQYF.

The rearrangement uses TRBV2 and TRBJ2-3, with D perhaps matching TRBD2 (5 bases). The V and J ends lost 5 bases and 0 bases respectively, with 9 bases between them. In germline, CDR1 is SNHLY, CDR2 FYNNEI. This CDR3 is 14 amino acids long. CDR3 sequence (DNA): TGTGCCAGCAGTTCACGGGGTAGCACAGATACGCAGTATTTT. It is translated as CASSSRGSTDTQYF.

The chain couples TRBV18 to TRBJ1-1; possibly TRBD1 for D (6 bases). Trimming took off 2 bases at V and 4 bases at J, with 8 bases between the two ends. The CDR3 consists of 13 residues. CDR1 is KGHSH and CDR2 is LQKENI in the germline V gene. The CDR3 bases are TGTGCCAGCTCACCAGAGGGGGGCACTGAAGCTTTCTTT. Protein sequence: CASSPEGGTEAFF.

This clone was recorded once. The V and J genes are TRBV6-1 and TRBJ1-1; D is ambiguous. Trimming shortened V by 7 bases and J by 1 base, and 10 bases separated the two germline ends. CDR3 length: 13 residues. Per the germline V gene, CDR1 is MNHNS and CDR2 is SASEGT. CDR3 sequence (DNA): TGTGCCAGCAAGAAGACGGAGAACACTGAAGCTTTCTTT. Encoded protein: CASKKTENTEAFF.

V and J are TRBV5-1 and TRBJ1-4, with D tentatively TRBD1 (6 bases). Trimming cost V 2 bases and J 0 bases, with 11 bases left between them. Germline CDR1 is SGHRS and CDR2 is YFSETQ. This CDR3 spans 16 amino acids. The CDR3 bases are TGCGCCAGCAGCTTACGGACAGCGGCAACTAATGAAAAACTGTTTTTT. This sequence encodes CASSLRTAATNEKLFF.